The entry below describes one T cell receptor beta chain. TCRdb itself ran the 5' RACE reads through MiXCR, one entry per CDR3 protein. The data show hundreds of thousands of distinct CDR3 sequences, around 20% seen once. The data stem from a study of identical twins. The CDR3 runs to 14 residues. J was trimmed by 4 bases and V by 7 bases; bases with no gene match: 7. These records were also assigned to another study, of T cells expressing NK-cell markers. That study adds: In a few donors, dominant clonotypes made up roughly 28.3-65% of CD3+CD56-NKG2C+ cells.

This chain links TRBV12-3 or TRBV12-4 with TRBJ2-5, with TRBD1 matching 9 bases. Sequenced: PBMCs. The sequence was obtained from a woman between 18 and 29 years old in good health. The CDR3 region has the DNA TGTGCCAGCAAAAGACAGGGGGGGAGAGAGACCCAGTACTTC. Residues: CASKRQGGRETQYF.